The rows below give T cell receptor beta chains drawn from one sample of a study of shared clonotypes between healthy human individuals. Produced via immunoSEQ multiplex PCR; TCRdb's table is partial and in-frame only. The table shows 2.3 million or so clones, with about 92% occurring only once. The sequencing sample was made of naive CD4+ T cells from PBMCs. The receptors here all came from a young man in good health. Some clones in this sample may be carry-over from other donors' samples. CDR3s leave out the opening cysteine and the closing phenylalanine or tryptophan. Fields, in order: J gene, V gene, CDR3 protein.

TRBJ1-2 | TRBV19 | ASGRGDRNYGYT
TRBJ2-5 | TRBV6-5 | ASSYRDRVQETQY
TRBJ2-1 | TRBV7-2 | ASSFRHSSYNEQF
TRBJ2-7 | TRBV5-1 | ASSLQGASLEQY
TRBJ2-1 | TRBV5-1 | ASSLDSTIVFPF
TRBJ2-5 | TRBV5-1 | ASSPVATYGGETQY
TRBJ1-5 | TRBV11-3 | ASSSEGGSGNQPQH
TRBJ1-2 | TRBV5-8 | ASSPRHRRGYGYT
TRBJ1-2 | TRBV30 | AWSPGQAGYT
TRBJ2-6 | TRBV6-5 | ASRRMSGANVLT
TRBJ2-2 | TRBV7-2 | ASSLQGAGELF
TRBJ1-1 | TRBV6-1 | ATTGQGAMVAF
TRBJ2-3 | TRBV7-8 | ASSLVAGAGPDTQY
TRBJ2-1 | TRBV18 | ASSPTPSSSYNEQF
TRBJ2-3 | TRBV30 | AWSALLGSTDTQY
TRBJ1-2 | TRBV7-9 | ASSISGDNYGYT
TRBJ1-2 | TRBV6-5 | ASSTPVGGYGYT
TRBJ2-3 | TRBV5-1 | ASSPGGPTDTQY
TRBJ1-1 | TRBV5-5 | ASSLWVSRNTEAF
TRBJ2-1 | TRBV2 | ASKRLGSVYNEQF
TRBJ1-5 | TRBV30 | AWRTGTWLGGNQPQH
TRBJ2-5 | TRBV5-8 | ASSLMGGTQETQY
TRBJ1-3 | TRBV9 | ASSKGPDPGNTIY
TRBJ2-7 | TRBV6-5 | ASSYMGGAYEQY
TRBJ2-7 | TRBV5-5 | ASSQYYEQY
TRBJ2-3 | TRBV18 | ASSPRGYADTQY
TRBJ2-1 | TRBV11-3 | ASSLGNGGNNEQF